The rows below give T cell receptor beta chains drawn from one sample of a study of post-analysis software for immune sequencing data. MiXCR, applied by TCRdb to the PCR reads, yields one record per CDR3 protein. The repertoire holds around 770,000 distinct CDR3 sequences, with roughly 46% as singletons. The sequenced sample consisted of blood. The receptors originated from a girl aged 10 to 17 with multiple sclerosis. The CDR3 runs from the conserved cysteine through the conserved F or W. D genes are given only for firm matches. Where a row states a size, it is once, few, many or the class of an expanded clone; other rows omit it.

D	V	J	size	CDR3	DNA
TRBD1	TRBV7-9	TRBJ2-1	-	CASSFRDRGREAYNEQFF	TGTGCCAGCAGCTTCCGCGACAGGGGGCGCGAGGCCTACAATGAGCAGTTCTTC
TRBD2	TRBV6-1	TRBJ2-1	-	CASSDEALAVYNEQFF	TGTGCCAGCAGTGATGAGGCGCTAGCGGTATACAATGAGCAGTTCTTC
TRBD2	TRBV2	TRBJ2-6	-	CASTSGGSGANVLTF	TGTGCCAGCACGTCGGGGGGCTCTGGGGCCAACGTCCTGACTTTC
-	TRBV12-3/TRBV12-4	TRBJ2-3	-	CASSFSSPSTDTQYF	TGTGCCAGCAGTTTTTCCAGTCCTAGCACAGATACGCAGTATTTT
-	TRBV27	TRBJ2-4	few	CARPSTPWGQYF	TGTGCCAGACCATCTACTCCCTGGGGGCAGTACTTC
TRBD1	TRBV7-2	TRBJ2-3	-	CACSYLFRGQEGSDTQYF	TGTGCCTGCAGCTACCTTTTTAGGGGACAGGAGGGGTCCGATACGCAGTATTTT
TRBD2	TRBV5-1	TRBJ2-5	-	CASSLAGMGGSETQYF	TGCGCCAGCAGCTTGGCGGGTATGGGCGGGAGTGAGACCCAGTACTTC
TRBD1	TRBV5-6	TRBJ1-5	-	CASSSKGTGGPDQPQHF	TGTGCCAGCAGCTCAAAAGGGACAGGGGGCCCAGATCAGCCCCAGCATTTT
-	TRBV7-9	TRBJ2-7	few	CASSLAVEQYF	TGTGCCAGCAGCTTAGCGGTCGAGCAGTACTTC
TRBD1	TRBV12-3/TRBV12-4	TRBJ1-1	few	CASSSPGQGANGVNTEAFF	TGTGCCAGCAGTTCACCGGGACAGGGGGCGAATGGGGTAAACACTGAAGCTTTCTTT
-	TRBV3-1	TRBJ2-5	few	CASSPISGEETQYF	TGTGCCAGCAGCCCTATATCGGGGGAAGAGACCCAGTACTTC
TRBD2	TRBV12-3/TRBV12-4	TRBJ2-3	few	CASSLSGSGADTQYF	TGTGCCAGCAGTCTTAGCGGGAGTGGGGCAGATACGCAGTATTTT
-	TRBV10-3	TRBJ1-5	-	CAISDGGQGNQPQHF	TGTGCCATCAGTGACGGTGGGCAGGGTAATCAGCCCCAGCATTTT
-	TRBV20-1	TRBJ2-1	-	CSARVDRSYNEQFF	TGCAGTGCTAGAGTGGATCGGTCCTACAATGAGCAGTTCTTC
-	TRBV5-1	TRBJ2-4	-	CASSPLDQGAKNIQYF	TGCGCCAGCAGCCCACTGGACCAGGGCGCCAAAAACATTCAGTACTTC
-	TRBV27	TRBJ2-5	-	CANSLWGGVQETQYF	TGTGCCAACAGTTTATGGGGAGGCGTACAAGAGACCCAGTACTTC
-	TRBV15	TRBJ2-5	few	CATSRDHWRETQYF	TGTGCCACCAGCAGAGACCATTGGCGAGAGACCCAGTACTTC
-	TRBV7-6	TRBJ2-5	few	CASSLVWGGETQYF	TGTGCCAGCAGCTTAGTTTGGGGGGGCGAGACCCAGTACTTC
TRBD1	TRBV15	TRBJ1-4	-	CATSRSGGEKLFF	TGTGCCACCAGCAGGTCAGGGGGGGAAAAACTGTTTTTT
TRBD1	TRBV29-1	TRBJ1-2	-	CSVVGGGNYGYTF	TGCAGCGTTGTAGGAGGGGGCAACTATGGCTACACCTTC
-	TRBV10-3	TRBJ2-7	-	CAISGTGGGPSSYEQYF	TGTGCCATCAGTGGCACGGGGGGCGGGCCGAGCTCCTACGAGCAGTACTTC
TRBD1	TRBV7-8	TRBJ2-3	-	CASSRGTGQVDTQYF	TGTGCCAGCAGCCGCGGGACAGGGCAGGTAGATACGCAGTATTTT
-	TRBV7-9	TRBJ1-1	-	CASSQGWEKAFF	TGTGCCAGCAGCCAAGGGTGGGAAAAAGCTTTCTTT
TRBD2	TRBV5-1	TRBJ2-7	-	CASSPPLLAGGPRSSYEQYF	TGCGCCAGCAGCCCCCCCCTACTAGCGGGAGGGCCCAGGAGCTCCTACGAGCAGTACTTC
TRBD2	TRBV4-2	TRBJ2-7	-	CASSLGEVTSGSEQYF	TGTGCCAGCAGTTTGGGGGAAGTGACTAGCGGGAGCGAGCAGTACTTC
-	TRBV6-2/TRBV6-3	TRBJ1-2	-	CASSYSNPIFTDGYTF	TGTGCCAGCAGTTACTCGAACCCCATTTTCACTGATGGCTACACCTTC
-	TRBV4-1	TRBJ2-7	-	CASSGDNTYEQYF	TGCGCCAGCAGCGGGGACAACACCTACGAGCAGTACTTC
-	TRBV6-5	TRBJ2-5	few	CASSYSTSQETQYF	TGTGCCAGCAGTTACTCGACCAGCCAAGAGACCCAGTACTTC
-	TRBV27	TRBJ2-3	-	CASSWAQRGVDTQYF	TGTGCCAGCAGTTGGGCCCAACGAGGGGTAGATACGCAGTATTTT
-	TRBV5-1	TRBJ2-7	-	CASSLDTLLLEQYF	TGCGCCAGCAGCTTGGATACTCTGTTGCTCGAGCAGTACTTC
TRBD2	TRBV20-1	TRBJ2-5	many	CSARLAGAETQYF	TGCAGTGCTCGGCTAGCGGGGGCAGAGACCCAGTACTTC
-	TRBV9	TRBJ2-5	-	CASSVGGGETQYF	TGTGCCAGCAGCGTAGGGGGTGGGGAGACCCAGTACTTC
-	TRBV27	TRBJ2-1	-	CASSFGGLQEQFF	TGTGCCAGCAGTTTTGGGGGACTCCAAGAGCAGTTCTTC
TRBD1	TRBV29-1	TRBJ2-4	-	CSVYFWDRGLAKNIQYF	TGCAGCGTTTATTTTTGGGACAGAGGACTAGCCAAAAACATTCAGTACTTC
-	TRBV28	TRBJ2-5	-	CASSAGTGHQETQYF	TGTGCCAGCAGTGCTGGGACGGGGCACCAAGAGACCCAGTACTTC
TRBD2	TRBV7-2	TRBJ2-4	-	CASSLELAGGIQYF	TGTGCTAGCAGCTTAGAACTAGCGGGGGGCATTCAGTACTTC
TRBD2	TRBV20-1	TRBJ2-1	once	CSAGVSGSPFYNEQFF	TGCAGTGCTGGGGTTAGCGGGAGTCCTTTCTACAATGAGCAGTTCTTC
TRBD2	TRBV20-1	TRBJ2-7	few	CSARGGVYEQYF	TGCAGTGCTAGGGGGGGGGTCTACGAGCAGTACTTC
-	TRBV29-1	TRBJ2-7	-	CSVGGLAQSYEQYF	TGCAGCGTTGGCGGGCTAGCGCAATCCTACGAGCAGTACTTC
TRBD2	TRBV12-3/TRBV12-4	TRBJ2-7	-	CASSLGGREGRYEQYF	TGTGCCAGCAGTTTAGGAGGTCGGGAGGGCCGCTACGAGCAGTACTTC
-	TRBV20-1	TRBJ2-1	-	CSAGGLFSYNEQFF	TGCAGTGCTGGGGGACTCTTCTCCTACAATGAGCAGTTCTTC